A selection of T cell receptor beta chains follows, all from one sample in a study of beta chain features in type 1 diabetes. Clones were sequenced by immunoSEQ multiplex PCR, and TCRdb holds only the in-frame ones, with some missing. The sample shows 620,000 or so clones, roughly 16% of them seen only once. The specimen was naive CD4+ T cells from blood. The receptors stem from a man aged 18-30 years in good health. CDR3s include the opening cysteine and the closing phenylalanine or tryptophan. The order of the fields is D gene, CDR3 length, V gene, CDR3 protein. A D gene is named only where the DNA matches it firmly.

D gene: NA
CDR3 length: 15
V gene: TRBV4-1
CDR3 protein: CASSQDSPRSETQYF

D gene: NA
CDR3 length: 16
V gene: TRBV15
CDR3 protein: CATSREAGSSGNTIYF

D gene: TRBD2
CDR3 length: 14
V gene: TRBV7-9
CDR3 protein: CASGASGGPDTQYF

D gene: NA
CDR3 length: 17
V gene: TRBV4-1
CDR3 protein: CASSQDRTASSTDTQYF

D gene: NA
CDR3 length: 13
V gene: TRBV4-1
CDR3 protein: CASSLGGQETQYF

D gene: NA
CDR3 length: 15
V gene: TRBV7-9
CDR3 protein: CAKSEGESGANVLTF

D gene: NA
CDR3 length: 13
V gene: TRBV4-1
CDR3 protein: CASSHRDSYEQYF

D gene: NA
CDR3 length: 16
V gene: TRBV18
CDR3 protein: CASSPNRVQLGDEQFF

D gene: NA
CDR3 length: 13
V gene: TRBV7-3
CDR3 protein: CASSLHRDNEQFF

D gene: TRBD1
CDR3 length: 14
V gene: TRBV5-6
CDR3 protein: CASSPGQGFYEQYF

D gene: NA
CDR3 length: 13
V gene: TRBV18
CDR3 protein: CASSTNGGREQYF

D gene: NA
CDR3 length: 14
V gene: TRBV4-2
CDR3 protein: CASSPPAEQETQYF

D gene: NA
CDR3 length: 15
V gene: TRBV4-2
CDR3 protein: CASSQDFKGNTEAFF

D gene: NA
CDR3 length: 17
V gene: TRBV28
CDR3 protein: CASRLRQVFSGANVLTF

D gene: NA
CDR3 length: 14
V gene: TRBV25-1
CDR3 protein: CASSDRGGYNEQFF

D gene: TRBD1
CDR3 length: 13
V gene: TRBV2
CDR3 protein: CAGRDRPNSPLHF

D gene: TRBD2
CDR3 length: 16
V gene: TRBV7-2
CDR3 protein: CASSLLAGLAKNIQYF

D gene: NA
CDR3 length: 17
V gene: TRBV7-2
CDR3 protein: CASSQPNWGARGNTIYF

D gene: NA
CDR3 length: 12
V gene: TRBV5-1
CDR3 protein: CASSLAKGEQFF

D gene: NA
CDR3 length: 13
V gene: TRBV10-3
CDR3 protein: CAISDGGVETQYF

D gene: TRBD2
CDR3 length: 16
V gene: TRBV11-2
CDR3 protein: CASSFGGGIYTDTQYF

D gene: NA
CDR3 length: 14
V gene: TRBV7-9
CDR3 protein: CASSWGQQFYGYTF

D gene: TRBD1
CDR3 length: 13
V gene: TRBV6-1
CDR3 protein: CASGETGIYEQYF

D gene: NA
CDR3 length: 14
V gene: TRBV28
CDR3 protein: CASSLGSKYNEQFF

D gene: NA
CDR3 length: 16
V gene: TRBV5-4
CDR3 protein: CASSLVYGPSTDTQYF

D gene: NA
CDR3 length: 11
V gene: TRBV20-1
CDR3 protein: CSARVEETQYF